These 19 T cell receptor beta chains were sequenced from one sample in a study of STAT5B mutations in CD4+ large granular lymphocyte leukemia. Repertoires were generated with immunoSEQ multiplex PCR, while TCRdb's copy carries only in-frame clones and drops some. The data show some 38,000 clones, with 85% seen just once and roughly 1.2% held by the top ten. The sequencing input was CD4+ T cells from blood buffy coats. The receptor source for this set is a human donor in good health.

CDR3 loop: CASSQRAGGPLETQYF. The DNA for the CDR3 is TGTGCCAGCAGCCAACGAGCGGGAGGGCCTCTAGAGACCCAGTACTTC. This chain uses TRBV4-2 with TRBJ2-5; 10 positions match TRBD2. The V and J ends lost 2 bases and 4 bases, in that order; junction bases with no gene match: 7. CDR3 size: 16 residues. The germline V gene encodes CDR1 LGHNA and CDR2 YNFKEQ.

The V gene is TRBV7-8, the J gene TRBJ2-1; D perhaps matches TRBD1 (5 bases). With 1 base removed from V and 4 bases from J, the gap between germline ends came to 8 bases. Germline V CDR1 and CDR2: SGHVS, FQNEAQ. The CDR3 has 14 amino acids. CDR3 region: CASSLVRTYNEQFF. Here the CDR3 DNA reads TGTGCCAGCAGCTTAGTAAGGACATACAATGAGCAGTTCTTC.

This clone was seen more than once but under ten times. V is TRBV9 and J is TRBJ1-2, with D unresolved. CDR3 length: 14 residues. The germline CDR1 and CDR2 sequences are SGDLS and YYNGEE. V was trimmed by 4 bases and J by 4 bases, leaving 14 bases between them. The CDR3 protein is CASSPGSDAYGYTF. The DNA for the CDR3 is TGTGCCAGCAGCCCGGGGTCTGACGCCTATGGCTACACCTTC.

The chain recombines TRBV28 with TRBJ1-1, with 9 bases identical to TRBD1. This CDR3 comprises 14 residues. Germline lookup yields CDR1 MDHEN and CDR2 SYDVKM. V trimming: 6 bases; J trimming: 4 bases; junction bases outside the gene matches: 6. This CDR3 is CASSTSGQGTEAFF. CDR3 in DNA: TGTGCCAGCAGCACGTCGGGACAGGGCACTGAAGCTTTCTTT.

V and J are TRBV7-2 and TRBJ2-5; either TRBD1 or TRBD2 may fit D (5 bases each). There are 14 residues in the CDR3. The V end lost 3 bases, the J end lost 5 bases, and 13 bases lay between the germline ends. CDR1 SGHTA and CDR2 FQGNSA come from the germline V gene. The CDR3 DNA reads as TGTGCCAGCAGCTTTGACCTGGGGGAGGAGACCCAGTACTTC. Its translation: CASSFDLGEETQYF.

This chain joins TRBV2 and TRBJ1-3; TRBD1 matches 8 bases. Germline CDR1 reads SNHLY; CDR2 reads FYNNEI. J gave up 7 bases and V 6 bases, and 11 bases lay outside the gene matches. The CDR3 sequence is 15 residues long. The CDR3 region is CASSADREGWNTIYF. The CDR3 DNA follows: TGTGCCAGCAGCGCGGACAGGGAGGGATGGAACACCATATATTTT.

Concerning this clone itself: Other DNA variants within this sample encode the same CDR3. The J gene is TRBJ1-5, the V gene TRBV19; 7 bases are shared with TRBD1. Trimming cost V 6 bases and J 2 bases; bases outside gene matches: 4. The CDR3 is made up of 14 amino acids. In germline, CDR1 is LNHDA, CDR2 SQIVND (reference sequence). The CDR3 DNA is TGTGCCAGTAGCGGGCAGGGGGGCAATCAGCCCCAGCATTTT. It translates to CASSGQGGNQPQHF.

The CDR3 DNA sequence: TGTGCCAGCAGCCCGCTTTTGGGACTAGCGGGCGGGGAGCTGTTTTTT. Protein product: CASSPLLGLAGGELFF. The J gene is TRBJ2-2, the V gene TRBV11-3, with TRBD2 matching over 12 bases. CDR1 and CDR2 (germline): SGHNT, YENEEA. Trimming removed 5 bases from V and 7 bases from J; junction bases left unmatched: 8. This CDR3 is built from 16 residues.

The CDR3 here is CASRAGRPEAFF. CDR3 sequence (DNA): TGTGCCAGCAGGGCAGGGAGGCCTGAAGCTTTCTTT. The rearrangement uses TRBV28 and TRBJ1-1, with D possibly matching TRBD1 (5 bases). The V gene lost 6 bases and the J gene lost 6 bases, with 11 bases spanning the gap. The CDR3 extends over 12 amino acids. Germline CDR1 is MDHEN and CDR2 is SYDVKM.

This clone showed up just once. V gene TRBV27 combines with J gene TRBJ1-2, with 9 bases aligning to TRBD1. The germline V gene encodes CDR1 MNHEY and CDR2 SMNVEV (reference sequence). The J segment lost 5 bases and the V segment lost 6 bases, leaving 4 bases of the junction unmatched. The CDR3 runs to 13 residues. CDR3 sequence reads: CASSKDRGYGYTF. CDR3 nucleotide sequence: TGTGCCAGCAGCAAGGACAGGGGTTATGGCTACACCTTC.

The chain joins TRBV11-3 to TRBJ1-1; D is unclear. CDR3 length: 8 amino acids. V was cut by 6 bases and J by 14 bases, with 7 bases left in between. Per the germline V gene, CDR1 is SGHNT and CDR2 is YENEEA. This CDR3 is CASSPNFF. Written as DNA, the CDR3 is TGTGCCAGCAGTCCTAACTTCTTT.

This clone came up a few times. This chain joins TRBV10-1 and TRBJ2-7; 7 nucleotides line up with TRBD1. The CDR3 covers 15 residues. The germline gives CDR1 WNHNN, CDR2 SYGVQD (reference sequence). V lost 2 bases to trimming and J lost 7 bases; unmatched junction nucleotides: 11. The CDR3 loop reads CASSENQGEIGEQYF. CDR3 nucleotides: TGCGCCAGCAGTGAGAACCAGGGGGAAATCGGTGAGCAGTACTTC.

The V gene is TRBV25-1, the J gene TRBJ1-1, with a possible D match to TRBD1 (5 bases). V was pared by 7 bases and J by 3 bases, with 18 bases between. The CDR3 contains 15 residues. Germline loops: CDR1 MGHDK, CDR2 SYGVNS. The CDR3 loop is CASTDSTVGDTEAFF. CDR3 nucleotides: TGTGCCAGCACTGACTCGACCGTGGGGGACACTGAAGCTTTCTTT. The entire variable domain, with the rest obtained from reference TRBV25-1 and TRBJ1-1, is as follows: EADIYQTPRYLVIGTGKKITLECSQTMGHDKMYWYQQDPGMELHLIHYSYGVNSTEKGDLSSESTVSRIRTEHFPLTLESARPSHTSQYLCASTDSTVGDTEAFFGQGTRLTVV.

The gene calls are TRBV6-7 and TRBJ1-4, with 9 bases matching TRBD1. TRBV6-7 is classed as an ORF, of uncertain function. V gave up 2 bases and J gave up 3 bases; unmatched junction bases: 4. CDR3 length: 16 residues. CDR3 amino acids: CASSYPQGASNEKLFF. The CDR3, as DNA: TGTGCCAGCAGTTACCCACAGGGGGCGTCTAATGAAAAACTGTTTTTT.

This chain connects TRBV6-5 to TRBJ1-1; D not certain. Trimming cost V 6 bases and J 6 bases, with 20 bases left between them. There are 15 residues in the CDR3. In germline, CDR1 is MNHEY, CDR2 SVGAGI. The CDR3 coding sequence is TGTGCCAGCAGGGACGTGGGTTTTACGTACGCTGAAGCTTTCTTT. Translation: CASRDVGFTYAEAFF.

The chain joins TRBV9 to TRBJ2-3, with 14 positions matching TRBD2. This CDR3 spans 15 amino acids. The J segment lost 5 bases and the V segment lost 2 bases, leaving 1 base of the junction unmatched. Germline CDR1 and CDR2: SGDLS and YYNGEE. The CDR3 protein is CASSVGTSGRDTQYF. The CDR3 nucleotides are TGTGCCAGCAGCGTCGGGACTAGCGGGAGAGATACGCAGTATTTT.

The V gene is TRBV19, the J gene TRBJ2-7; D is uncertain. Deletions cut 10 bases from V and 3 bases from J, with 1 base between. In germline, CDR1 is LNHDA, CDR2 SQIVND (reference sequence). CDR3 length: 8 amino acids. DNA for the CDR3: TGTGCCAACTACGAGCAGTACTTC. Its protein product is CANYEQYF.

This chain connects TRBV6-5 to TRBJ2-7; D is possibly TRBD1 (5 bases). CDR1 and CDR2 from the germline V gene are MNHEY and SVGAGI. V was trimmed by 6 bases and J by 5 bases, leaving 14 bases between them. The CDR3 runs 13 residues. CDR3 nucleotides: TGTGCCAGCAGCCAGGGTAGCCAGAACGAGCAGTACTTC. Translating it yields CASSQGSQNEQYF.

V usage is TRBV27 and J usage is TRBJ2-7, with D perhaps assigned TRBD1 or TRBD2 (6 bases each). CDR3 size: 14 residues. The V and J ends lost 5 bases and 7 bases respectively, with 18 bases between them. The V gene's germline CDR1 is MNHEY and CDR2 SMNVEV (reference sequence). CDR3 sequence (DNA): TGTGCCAGCAGTCACAGGGACTCGTTACGGGAGCAGTACTTC. Its translation: CASSHRDSLREQYF.